Presented here are 10 T cell receptor beta chains from one specimen sequenced in a study of blood T cell repertoires in COVID-19. The data were produced by immunoSEQ multiplex PCR, yet TCRdb's version contains in-frame clones alone and is incomplete. The data contain some 320,000 clones, roughly 91% of them seen just once; the ten biggest clones take up 2.9%. The sample taken for sequencing was PBMCs or T cells enriched from blood (not recorded which). These receptors came from a woman aged 45 to 65 who had been exposed to COVID-19.

This chain joins TRBV6-1 and TRBJ1-6; the D gene is possibly TRBD1 (6 bases). The CDR3 sequence is 17 residues long. Germline values: CDR1 MNHNS, CDR2 SASEGT. V was pared by 0 bases and J by 3 bases, with 12 bases between. CDR3 DNA: TGTGCCAGCAGTGAAGCGACTGGACAGTTCTATAATTCACCCCTCCACTTT. The encoded protein is CASSEATGQFYNSPLHF.

CDR3 loop: CASSMEGTSGANVLTF. The CDR3 DNA follows: TGTGCCAGTAGTATGGAGGGGACTTCTGGGGCCAACGTCCTGACTTTC. V gene TRBV19 combines with J gene TRBJ2-6; D perhaps matches TRBD2 (6 bases). Between the trimmed V and J ends, which lost 3 bases and 1 base, there was a span of 10 bases. Germline loops: CDR1 LNHDA, CDR2 SQIVND (reference sequence). The CDR3 consists of 16 residues.

V is TRBV21-1 and J is TRBJ2-7; the DNA was not used to check the table's D call, TRBD2. TRBV21-1 is a recognized pseudogene. The CDR3 sequence is 18 residues long. The CDR3 nucleotides read TGTGCCAGCAGCAAAGGTAGCGGCAACGCCCGGAACTCCTACGAGCAGTACTTC. Translated: CASSKGSGNARNSYEQYF.

As regards this clone: Other DNA sequences from this sample encode an identical CDR3 as well. The gene calls are TRBV5-1 and TRBJ1-4; 8 bases match TRBD1. The germline V gene encodes CDR1 SGHRS and CDR2 YFSETQ. With 3 bases clipped from V and 8 bases from J, the junction kept 6 bases outside the gene matches. The CDR3 runs to 14 residues. CDR3 region: CASSSGQGREKLFF. In DNA, the CDR3 is TGCGCCAGCAGCTCCGGACAGGGCAGGGAAAAACTGTTTTTT. Based on the CDR3 plus reference TRBV5-1 and TRBJ1-4, the full variable domain is KAGVTQTPRYLIKTRGQQVTLSCSPISGHRSVSWYQQTPGQGLQFLFEYFSETQRNKGNFPGRFSGRQFSNSRSEMNVSTLELGDSALYLCASSSGQGREKLFFGSGTQLSVL.

The chain uses TRBV28 and TRBJ2-7; perhaps TRBD1 as D (5 bases). Germline values: CDR1 MDHEN, CDR2 SYDVKM. This CDR3 region has 15 residues. The V gene lost 6 bases and the J gene lost 0 bases, with 15 bases spanning the gap. CDR3 nucleotide sequence: TGTGCCAGCAGAACAGGAAAAAAGGGCTCCTACGAGCAGTACTTC. Its protein product is CASRTGKKGSYEQYF.

The V gene is TRBV5-1, the J gene TRBJ2-7, with TRBD1 matching over 8 bases. CDR1 is SGHRS and CDR2 is YFSETQ in the germline V gene. V lost 5 bases, J lost 6 bases, and 7 bases stayed unmatched. The CDR3 is 13 amino acids. The CDR3 protein is CASRRGQGPEQYF. The CDR3 bases are TGCGCCAGCAGGAGAGGACAGGGTCCCGAGCAGTACTTC.

V and J are TRBV5-1 and TRBJ2-7; TRBD1 matches 7 bases. Germline lookup yields CDR1 SGHRS and CDR2 YFSETQ. The length of the CDR3 is 15 residues. The trim removed 4 bases at V and 5 bases at J, leaving 12 bases unmatched. The CDR3 protein is CASSPRGTAQDEQYF. CDR3 DNA sequence: TGCGCCAGCAGCCCCAGGGGGACGGCCCAGGACGAGCAGTACTTC.

The rearrangement uses TRBV5-1 and TRBJ2-7, with 8 positions matching TRBD2. Trimming at V came to 0 bases and at J to 2 bases, leaving 4 bases not matched to a gene. The CDR3 is made up of 15 amino acids. Germline V gene data show CDR1 as SGHRS and CDR2 as YFSETQ. DNA of the CDR3: TGCGCCAGCAGCTTGGGAGCGGGGGCCACCTACGAGCAGTACTTC. Residues: CASSLGAGATYEQYF.

V and J are TRBV4-2 and TRBJ2-7, with TRBD2 matching 9 bases. In germline, CDR1 is LGHNA, CDR2 YNFKEQ. Trimming cost V 0 bases and J 3 bases; bases outside gene matches: 3. The CDR3 loop spans 15 amino acids. The CDR3 DNA reads as TGTGCCAGCAGCCAAGATGGAGCGGGGGGCTACGAGCAGTACTTC. Residues: CASSQDGAGGYEQYF.

The rearrangement links TRBV18 to TRBJ2-1; D might be TRBD2 (6 bases). CDR1 KGHSH and CDR2 LQKENI come from the germline V gene. V dropped 4 bases and J dropped 7 bases, with 23 bases sitting between them. There are 17 residues in the CDR3. The CDR3 spells CASSLTRRENGNNEQFF. The CDR3 DNA reads as TGTGCCAGCTCACTCACCAGGAGGGAAAACGGAAATAATGAGCAGTTCTTC. Variable domain in full (rest from reference TRBV18 and TRBJ2-1): NAGVMQNPRHLVRRRGQEARLRCSPMKGHSHVYWYRQLPEEGLKFMVYLQKENIIDESGMPKERFSAEFPKEGPSILRIQQVVRGDSAAYFCASSLTRRENGNNEQFFGPGTRLTVL.